This TCR beta chain was retrieved from a study of blood T cells in healthy people across ages. Study outcomes and limitations: Higher diversity and more naive CD4+ cells were features of long-lived donors, compared to aged donors. CMV infection status of these donors was not known. Any conclusive comparison of naive versus antigen-experienced cells was prevented by using unsorted PBMCs.

The CDR3 runs to 14 residues. Germline V gene data show CDR1 as SGHRS and CDR2 as YFSETQ. This clonotype was recorded once. What it binds is unknown. This sequence may be a read error, since a much larger clone differs from it by one base. A sample-barcoded 5' primer and a J-beta primer mix were used in a second PCR of about 7 to 11 cycles. TCRdb re-called the 5' RACE reads with MiXCR, one entry per CDR3 protein. The sample yields about 1,800,000 distinct CDR3 sequences, 28% seen once. The donors, aged about 6 to 100, were healthy Caucasians from Russia. The J gene is TRBJ2-1, the V gene TRBV5-1, with a tentative D call TRBD2 (7 bases). The receptor was isolated from a woman between 25 and 40 years old in good health. Sequencing was carried out using blood. This CDR3 reads CASRGGGGYNEQVF. In nucleotides, the CDR3 is TGCGCCAGCAGGGGTGGCGGGGGCTACAATGAGCAGGTCTTC. Supplemented by reference TRBV5-1 and TRBJ2-1, the full variable domain reads KAGVTQTPRYLIKTRGQQVTLSCSPISGHRSVSWYQQTPGQGLQFLFEYFSETQRNKGNFPGRFSGRQFSNSRSEMNVSTLELGDSALYLCASRGGGGYNEQVFGPGTRLTVL.